This T cell receptor (beta chain) was identified in a study of blood T cell repertoires in COVID-19. At the level of the study: Samples came from the United States, Italy and Spain, spanning acute and convalescent COVID-19.

Methods used by the authors: Amplifying reference gene primers gave estimates of nucleated cell counts. Repertoires were generated with immunoSEQ multiplex PCR, while TCRdb's copy carries only in-frame clones and drops some. V, J and clone size are taken as reported in that table, and D and trimming were inferred from the DNA itself. Of about 130,000 clones in the sample, about 85% are singletons; the top ten hold about 9.5%. The sample taken for sequencing was peripheral blood. The origin of this receptor is a middle-aged man with active or convalescent COVID-19.

The CDR3 protein is CASLGQGRTEAFF. The CDR3 DNA follows: TGTGCCAGTCTCGGACAGGGCCGTACTGAAGCTTTCTTT. The chain carries TRBV18 and TRBJ1-1, with 8 bases identical to TRBD1. Germline V CDR1 and CDR2: KGHSH, LQKENI. The CDR3 covers 13 residues. The V and J ends lost 9 bases and 5 bases, in that order; junction bases with no gene match: 8. The whole variable domain, filled in from reference TRBV18 and TRBJ1-1, reads NAGVMQNPRHLVRRRGQEARLRCSPMKGHSHVYWYRQLPEEGLKFMVYLQKENIIDESGMPKERFSAEFPKEGPSILRIQQVVRGDSAAYFCASLGQGRTEAFFGQGTRLTVV.